One sample yielded the 16 T cell receptor beta chains listed below, sequenced in a study of cytomegalovirus exposure and HLA in healthy donors. PCR amplification relied on 60 Vbeta primers (plus 13 Jbeta primers). Profiled with immunoSEQ multiplex PCR; TCRdb holds only in-frame clones, not every one. The sample has under 150,000 clones, around 78% seen once. Sequenced: PBMCs. The origin of the receptors is a male donor in good health and CMV-seronegative.

The rearrangement links TRBV19 to TRBJ1-5; 7 nucleotides line up with TRBD1. Germline V CDR1 and CDR2: LNHDA, SQIVND (reference sequence). CDR3 size: 15 residues. V lost 1 base and J lost 5; bases outside the gene matches: 5. As DNA, the CDR3 is TGTGCCAGTAGTATAGCCCGGCAGGGGGATCAGCCCCAGCATTTT. Its translation is CASSIARQGDQPQHF.

This chain connects TRBV9 to TRBJ2-3; D is perhaps TRBD2 (5 bases). Germline assignment: CDR1 SGDLS and CDR2 YYNGEE. The CDR3 has 12 residues. Trimming removed 0 bases from V and 6 bases from J, with 5 bases in between. The chain's CDR3 is CASSVAGDTQYF. The CDR3 nucleotides read TGTGCCAGCAGCGTAGCGGGGGATACGCAGTATTTT.

This chain connects TRBV18 to TRBJ1-1, with 7 bases aligning to TRBD1. Unmatched junction bases numbered 13, after V lost 8 bases and J lost 4 bases. The CDR3 is made up of 15 amino acids. In germline, CDR1 is KGHSH, CDR2 LQKENI. The CDR3 is CASARGQQMSTEAFF. CDR3 DNA: TGTGCCAGCGCAAGGGGACAGCAGATGAGCACTGAAGCTTTCTTT.

This rearrangement joins TRBV19 to TRBJ1-5; D unresolved. This CDR3 comprises 13 residues. Between the trimmed V and J ends, which lost 5 bases and 4 bases, there was a span of 9 bases. Germline V CDR1 and CDR2: LNHDA, SQIVND (reference sequence). The chain's CDR3 is CASSVGRNQPQHF. Written as DNA, the CDR3 is TGTGCCAGTAGTGTCGGTCGTAATCAGCCCCAGCATTTT. Full variable domain (outside the CDR3, taken from reference TRBV19 and TRBJ1-5): DGGITQSPKYLFRKEGQNVTLSCEQNLNHDAMYWYRQDPGQGLRLIYYSQIVNDFQKGDIAEGYSVSREKKESFPLTVTSAQKNPTAFYLCASSVGRNQPQHFGDGTRLSIL.

The genes are TRBV18 and TRBJ1-5; perhaps TRBD1 as D (6 bases). V lost 2 bases, J lost 1 base, and 12 bases lay in between. Germline values: CDR1 KGHSH, CDR2 LQKENI. The CDR3 loop spans 16 amino acids. The CDR3 bases are TGTGCCAGCTCACCATTTAGCAGGGGAAGCAATCAGCCCCAGCATTTT. It specifies CASSPFSRGSNQPQHF.

This clone was observed once. CDR3 in DNA: TGCGCCAGCAGCCGACAGCGGGCAAGCACAGATACGCAGTATTTT. Translation: CASSRQRASTDTQYF. This chain joins TRBV5-1 and TRBJ2-3; tentatively, D is TRBD2 (6 bases). V lost 4 bases and J lost 0, with 12 bases in between. Germline CDR1 reads SGHRS; CDR2 reads YFSETQ. The CDR3 totals 15 residues.

The rearrangement links TRBV19 to TRBJ2-3; the match to TRBD2 covers 7 bases. The CDR3 totals 15 residues. Germline trimming cut 9 bases from V and 7 bases from J; bases unmatched to any gene: 16. The germline V gene has CDR1 LNHDA and CDR2 SQIVND (reference sequence). DNA for the CDR3: TGTGCCAGATACGGTGATTCCGGGACTAAGCATACGCAGTATTTT. Its protein is CARYGDSGTKHTQYF.

This clone was recorded once. The chain is built from TRBV19 and TRBJ2-6; D is possibly TRBD2 (5 bases). CDR1 is LNHDA, CDR2 SQIVND, per germline (reference sequence). Deletions cut 1 base from V and 1 base from J, with 5 bases between. The CDR3 loop spans 15 amino acids. The CDR3 loop reads CASSIAGSGANVLTF. CDR3 nucleotide sequence: TGTGCCAGTAGTATAGCGGGATCTGGGGCCAACGTCCTGACTTTC.

The CDR3 DNA sequence: TGTGCCAGCAGAGCCGGGACTAATTCGGAGCAGTACTTC. This codes for CASRAGTNSEQYF. The rearrangement uses TRBV27 and TRBJ2-5, with 7 positions matching TRBD2. The junction had 12 bases not matched to a gene; V was cut back by 6 bases and J by 11 bases. CDR3 length: 13 residues. CDR1 is MNHEY, CDR2 SMNVEV, per germline (reference sequence).

As to this clone: Within the sample, other DNA sequences also encode this same CDR3. This rearrangement joins TRBV1 to TRBJ2-3; the table calls TRBD2, which could not be checked here. TRBV1 is a pseudogene. The CDR3 runs to 19 residues. The CDR3 nucleotides read TGCACCAGCAGCCAAGAGGGACTAGCGGGGGGGCTCGGAACAGATACGCAGTATTTT. Encoded protein: CTSSQEGLAGGLGTDTQYF.

J is TRBJ2-1 and V is TRBV27; D is possibly TRBD1 (6 bases). Trimming took 8 bases from V and 0 from J, leaving 11 bases between them. Germline V lookup: CDR1 MNHEY, CDR2 SMNVEV (reference sequence). The CDR3 runs 14 residues. CDR3 sequence (DNA): TGTGCCAGCGGGGGCCTTAGCTCCTACAATGAGCAGTTCTTC. Residues: CASGGLSSYNEQFF.

The rearrangement uses TRBV30 and TRBJ1-1; weak D call: TRBD1 (5 bases). The CDR3 contains 10 residues. CDR1 GTSNPN and CDR2 SVGIG come from the germline V gene (reference sequence). V was clipped by 3 bases and J by 11 bases, with 10 bases between them. The CDR3 DNA sequence: TGTGCCTGGAGGCAGGGCCTGGCTTTCTTT. This sequence encodes CAWRQGLAFF.

The chain joins TRBV5-5 to TRBJ1-2; unclear D gene. CDR1 and CDR2 from the germline V gene are SGHKS and YYEKEE (reference sequence). The CDR3 spans 15 residues. V lost 0 bases, J lost 2 bases, and 11 bases lay in between. CDR3 region: CASSLEAGGNYGYTF. The CDR3 DNA sequence: TGTGCCAGCAGCTTGGAAGCGGGAGGGAACTATGGCTACACCTTC.

The gene calls are TRBV6-1 and TRBJ2-2; perhaps TRBD2 as D (6 bases). Germline CDR1 MNHNS, CDR2 SASEGT. The CDR3 has 14 amino acids. Trimming took 8 bases from V and 3 from J, leaving 13 bases between them. This chain's CDR3 is CASRGWWDTGELFF. In DNA, the CDR3 is TGTGCCAGCCGGGGGTGGTGGGACACCGGGGAGCTGTTTTTT.

The chain employs TRBV10-3 and TRBJ2-7, with 12 bases lining up with TRBD2. The germline gives CDR1 ENHRY, CDR2 SYGVKD. The CDR3 spans 14 residues. V was pared by 6 bases and J by 1 base, with 1 base of the junction left unmatched. Written as DNA, the CDR3 is TGTGCCATCAGCGGGACTAGCGGGTCCTACGAGCAGTACTTC. This encodes CAISGTSGSYEQYF.

This clone was picked up a small number of times. The chain combines TRBV5-4 with TRBJ2-5, with a possible D match to TRBD1 (5 bases). V was pared by 0 bases and J by 2 bases, with 11 bases between. There are 15 residues in the CDR3. Germline V gene sequence: CDR1 SGHNT, CDR2 YYREEE (reference sequence). The CDR3 sequence is CASSLVGVRQETQYF. The CDR3 region has the DNA TGTGCCAGCAGCTTGGTAGGGGTACGACAAGAGACCCAGTACTTC.